This T cell receptor beta chain emerged from a study of CD8 T cells in ankylosing spondylitis. Study-level results: Matched synovial fluid from ankylosing spondylitis patients was reported to be enriched for disease-linked clones. There was a TCR beta motif, made of several highly homologous variants, that appeared characteristic of ankylosing spondylitis blood.

This clonotype was seen many times. Its matching antigen is unknown. 5'-RACE, quantitative and with molecular barcodes, yielded the TCR beta libraries. TCRdb recomputed calls from the 5' RACE reads with MiXCR, one row per CDR3 protein. Among a few hundred thousand distinct CDR3 sequences listed, about 10% were seen once. V was trimmed by 7 bases and J by 11 bases, leaving 15 bases between them. The CDR3 has 11 amino acids. Germline-derived CDR1 and CDR2 are SGHRS and YFSETQ. The receptor comes from a male donor with ankylosing spondylitis or in good health (not recorded which). Sequencing was carried out using blood, either unsorted or a sorted T cell fraction (not recorded which). The rearrangement links TRBV5-1 to TRBJ1-1; possibly TRBD1 for D (5 bases). In DNA, the CDR3 is TGCGCCAGCCAGTACGGGGGTAGGGCTTTCTTT. It specifies CASQYGGRAFF.